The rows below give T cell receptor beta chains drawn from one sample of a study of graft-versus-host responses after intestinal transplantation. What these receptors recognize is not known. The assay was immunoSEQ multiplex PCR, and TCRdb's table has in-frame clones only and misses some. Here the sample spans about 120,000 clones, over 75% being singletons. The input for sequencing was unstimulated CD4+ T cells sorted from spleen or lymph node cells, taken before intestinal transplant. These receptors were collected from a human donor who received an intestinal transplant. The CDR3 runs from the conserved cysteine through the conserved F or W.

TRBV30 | CAWRPSGSTDTQYF
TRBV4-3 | CASSQAPGTSGVSSYNEQFF
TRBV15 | CATSARDGGVHEQYF
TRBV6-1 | CASSVYYSTAFSYEQYF
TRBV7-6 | CASSLVGGAGSNTGELFF
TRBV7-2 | CASSLSGTGTYNEQFF
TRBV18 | CASSPPSKNTEAFF
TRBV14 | CASSRRGGSPSSGNTIYF
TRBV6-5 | CASSYDRVREQYF
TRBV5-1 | CASSSAGLAGEETQYF
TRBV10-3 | CAISPKGAGEIYEQYF
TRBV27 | CASSPELPTGTGDDPSFF
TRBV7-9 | CASSLRGTIEETQYF
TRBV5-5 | CASSFTNYGYTF
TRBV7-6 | CASSPSQGAGANVLTF
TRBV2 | CASSGDSPYQPQHF
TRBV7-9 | CASRPRGAGELFF
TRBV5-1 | CASSLVAGVREQYF
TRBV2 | CASKGRTGNSYEQYF
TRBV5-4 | CASSLNLRVTEAFF
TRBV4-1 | CASSQDVFVREQYF
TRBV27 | CASRTFSGRSNEQFF
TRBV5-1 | CASSLVGNEQYF
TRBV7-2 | CASSPQTGLLRGYTF
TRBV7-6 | CASSLADYYEQYF